This T cell receptor (beta chain) was profiled in a study of shared clonotypes between healthy human individuals. Genomic DNA of every subset was divided equally among multiple immunoSEQ plates. Generated by immunoSEQ multiplex PCR, the TCRdb table keeps only in-frame clones and is missing some. The data hold 2 million to 2.5 million clones, with 93% observed a single time. Germline CDR1 SGHRS, CDR2 YFSETQ. Between the trimmed V and J ends, which lost 0 bases and 5 bases, there was a span of 8 bases. CDR3 length: 13 residues. Points on this clone: This sample also contains other DNA sequences that code for the same CDR3.

Memory CD4+ cells were the fraction left after CD45RA+ naive selection. This receptor was obtained from a young man in good health. Some clones in this sample may be carry-over from other donors' samples. The material sequenced was naive CD4+ T cells from PBMCs. The subset denotes: CD45RA+ positively selected. V and J are TRBV5-1 and TRBJ1-1; D is unclear. DNA for the CDR3: TGCGCCAGCAGCTTGGTTCGGGGAACTGAAGCTTTCTTT. It specifies CASSLVRGTEAFF.